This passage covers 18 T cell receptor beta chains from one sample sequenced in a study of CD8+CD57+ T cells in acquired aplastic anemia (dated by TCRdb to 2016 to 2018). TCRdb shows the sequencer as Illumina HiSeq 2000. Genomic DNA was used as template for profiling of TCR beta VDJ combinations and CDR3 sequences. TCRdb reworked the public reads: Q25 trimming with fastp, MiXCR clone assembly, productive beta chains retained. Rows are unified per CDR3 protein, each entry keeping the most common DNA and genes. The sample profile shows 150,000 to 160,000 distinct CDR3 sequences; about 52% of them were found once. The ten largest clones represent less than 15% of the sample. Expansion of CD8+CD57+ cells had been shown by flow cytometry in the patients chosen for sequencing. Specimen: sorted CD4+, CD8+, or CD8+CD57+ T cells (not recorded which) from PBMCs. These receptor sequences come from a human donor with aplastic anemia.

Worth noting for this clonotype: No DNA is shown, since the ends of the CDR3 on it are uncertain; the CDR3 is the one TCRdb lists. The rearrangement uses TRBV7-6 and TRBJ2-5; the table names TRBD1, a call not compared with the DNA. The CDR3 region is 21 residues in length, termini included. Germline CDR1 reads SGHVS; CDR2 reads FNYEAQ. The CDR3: CASSLDWTVLWLHLRFGDQYF.

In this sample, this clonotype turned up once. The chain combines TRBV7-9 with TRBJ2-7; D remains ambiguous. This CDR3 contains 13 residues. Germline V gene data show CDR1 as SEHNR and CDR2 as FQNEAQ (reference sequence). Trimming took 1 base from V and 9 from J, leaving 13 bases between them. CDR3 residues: CASSLGGSTGQYF. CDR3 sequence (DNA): TGTGCCAGCAGCTTAGGTGGCAGCACGGGGCAGTACTTC.

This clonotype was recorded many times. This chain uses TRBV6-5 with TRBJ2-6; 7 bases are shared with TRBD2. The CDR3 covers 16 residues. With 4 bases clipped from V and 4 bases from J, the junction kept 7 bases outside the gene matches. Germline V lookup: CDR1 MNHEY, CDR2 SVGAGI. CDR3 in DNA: TGTGCCAGCAGTTCTAGGGGAGGGTTCGGGGCCAACGTCCTGACTTTC. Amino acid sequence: CASSSRGGFGANVLTF.

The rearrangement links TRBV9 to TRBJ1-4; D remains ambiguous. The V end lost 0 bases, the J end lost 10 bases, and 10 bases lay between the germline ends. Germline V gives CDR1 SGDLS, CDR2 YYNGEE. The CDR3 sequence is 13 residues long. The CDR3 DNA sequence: TGTGCCAGCAGCGTAGGACGGGGTGGAAAACTGTTTTTT. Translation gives CASSVGRGGKLFF.

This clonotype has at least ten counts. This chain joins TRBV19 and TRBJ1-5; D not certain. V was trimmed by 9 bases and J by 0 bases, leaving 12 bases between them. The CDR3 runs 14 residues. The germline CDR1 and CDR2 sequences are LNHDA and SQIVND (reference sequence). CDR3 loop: CASHSFNSNQPQHF. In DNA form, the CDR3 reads TGTGCCAGCCACAGTTTTAATAGCAATCAGCCCCAGCATTTT. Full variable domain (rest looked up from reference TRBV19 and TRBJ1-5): DGGITQSPKYLFRKEGQNVTLSCEQNLNHDAMYWYRQDPGQGLRLIYYSQIVNDFQKGDIAEGYSVSREKKESFPLTVTSAQKNPTAFYLCASHSFNSNQPQHFGDGTRLSIL.

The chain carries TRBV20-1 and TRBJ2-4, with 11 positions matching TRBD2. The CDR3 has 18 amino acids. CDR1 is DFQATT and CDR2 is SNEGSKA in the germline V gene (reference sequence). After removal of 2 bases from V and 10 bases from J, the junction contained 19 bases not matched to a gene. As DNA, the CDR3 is TGCAGTGCTAGAAGACCGACTAGCGGGGTTGCTGAACTAACTATTCAGTACTTC. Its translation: CSARRPTSGVAELTIQYF.

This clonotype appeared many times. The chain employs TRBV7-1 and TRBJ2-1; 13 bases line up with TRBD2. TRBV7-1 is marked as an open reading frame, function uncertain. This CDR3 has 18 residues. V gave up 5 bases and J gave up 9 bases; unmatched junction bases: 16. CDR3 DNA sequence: TGTGCCAGCAGCCCAGAGGGTCCGGGACTAGCGGGGACGGGTGAGCAGTTCTTC. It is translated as CASSPEGPGLAGTGEQFF.

CDR3 sequence: CASSFKPTGANYGYTF. As DNA, the CDR3 is TGTGCCAGCAGCTTTAAGCCGACGGGGGCCAACTATGGCTACACCTTC. The rearrangement links TRBV11-1 to TRBJ1-2, with a tentative D call TRBD1 (6 bases). The CDR3 spans 16 residues. Between the trimmed V and J ends, which lost 3 bases and 2 bases, there was a span of 16 bases. The germline gives CDR1 SGHAT, CDR2 FQDESV (reference sequence).

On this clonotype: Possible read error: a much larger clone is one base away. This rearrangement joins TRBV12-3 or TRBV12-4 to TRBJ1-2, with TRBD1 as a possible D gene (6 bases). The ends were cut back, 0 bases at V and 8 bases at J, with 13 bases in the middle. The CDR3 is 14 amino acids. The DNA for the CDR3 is TGTGCCAGCAGTTTAGCGGGACGGGGGGCGGGCTACACCTTC. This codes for CASSLAGRGAGYTF.

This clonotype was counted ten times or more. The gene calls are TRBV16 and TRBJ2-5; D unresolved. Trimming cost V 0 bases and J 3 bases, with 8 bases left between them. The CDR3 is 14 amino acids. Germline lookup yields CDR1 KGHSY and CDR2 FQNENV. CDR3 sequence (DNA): TGTGCCAGCAGCCAATCGTCGGCGGAAGAGACCCAGTACTTC. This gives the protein CASSQSSAEETQYF.

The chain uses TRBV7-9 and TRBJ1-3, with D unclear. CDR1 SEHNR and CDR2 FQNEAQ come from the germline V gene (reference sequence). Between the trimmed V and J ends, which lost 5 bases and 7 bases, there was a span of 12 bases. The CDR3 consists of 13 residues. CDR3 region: CASSPGRWNTIYF. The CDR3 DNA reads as TGTGCCAGCAGCCCCGGCCGGTGGAACACCATATATTTT.

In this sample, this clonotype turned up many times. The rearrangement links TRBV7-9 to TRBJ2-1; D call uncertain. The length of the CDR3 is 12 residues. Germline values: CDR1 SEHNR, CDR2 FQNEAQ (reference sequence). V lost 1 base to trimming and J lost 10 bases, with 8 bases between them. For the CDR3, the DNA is TGTGCCAGCAGCTTAGGAGTCAAAGAGCAGTTCTTC. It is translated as CASSLGVKEQFF.

Written as DNA, the CDR3 is TGTGCCAGCAGTACGCAAACAGGGCGCTATGGCTACACCTTC. Translation: CASSTQTGRYGYTF. V and J are TRBV2 and TRBJ1-2; weak D call: TRBD1 (6 bases). Trimming cost V 5 bases and J 4 bases, with 14 bases left between them. The CDR3 totals 14 residues. CDR1 is SNHLY and CDR2 is FYNNEI in the germline V gene.

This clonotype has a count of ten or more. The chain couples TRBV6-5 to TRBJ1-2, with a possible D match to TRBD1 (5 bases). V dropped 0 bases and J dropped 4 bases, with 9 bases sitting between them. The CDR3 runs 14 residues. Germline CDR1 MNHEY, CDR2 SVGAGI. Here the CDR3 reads CASSYSGGTYGYTF. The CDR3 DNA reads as TGTGCCAGCAGTTACTCGGGGGGTACCTATGGCTACACCTTC.

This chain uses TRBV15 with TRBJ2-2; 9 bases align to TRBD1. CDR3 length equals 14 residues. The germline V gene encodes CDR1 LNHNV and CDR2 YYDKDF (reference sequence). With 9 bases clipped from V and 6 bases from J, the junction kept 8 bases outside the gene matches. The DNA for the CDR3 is TGTGCCACGTCGCCGGACAGGGGTTCCGGGGAGCTGTTTTTT. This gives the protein CATSPDRGSGELFF.

The CDR3 region is CASSFLGISEAFF. In DNA, the CDR3 is TGTGCCAGCAGCTTCCTCGGGATAAGTGAAGCTTTCTTT. The chain has TRBV7-9 and TRBJ1-1; unclear D gene. V lost 3 bases, J lost 7 bases, and 12 bases lay in between. The CDR3 runs to 13 residues. Per the germline V gene, CDR1 is SEHNR and CDR2 is FQNEAQ (reference sequence).

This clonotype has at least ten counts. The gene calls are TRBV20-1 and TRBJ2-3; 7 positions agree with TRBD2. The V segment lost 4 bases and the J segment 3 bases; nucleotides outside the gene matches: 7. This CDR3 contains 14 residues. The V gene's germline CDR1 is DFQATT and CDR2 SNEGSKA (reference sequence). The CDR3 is CSAIRLAGTDTQYF. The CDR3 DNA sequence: TGCAGTGCTATTAGACTAGCCGGGACAGATACGCAGTATTTT.

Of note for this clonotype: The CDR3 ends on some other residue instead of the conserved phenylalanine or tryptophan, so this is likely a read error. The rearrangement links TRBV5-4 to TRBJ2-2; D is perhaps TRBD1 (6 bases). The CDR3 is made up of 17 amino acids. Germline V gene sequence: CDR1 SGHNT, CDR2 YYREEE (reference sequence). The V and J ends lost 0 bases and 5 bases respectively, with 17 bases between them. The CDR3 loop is CASSLAGWGTRTGELFL. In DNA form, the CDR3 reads TGTGCCAGCAGCTTGGCCGGGTGGGGGACAAGGACCGGGGAGCTGTTTCTT.